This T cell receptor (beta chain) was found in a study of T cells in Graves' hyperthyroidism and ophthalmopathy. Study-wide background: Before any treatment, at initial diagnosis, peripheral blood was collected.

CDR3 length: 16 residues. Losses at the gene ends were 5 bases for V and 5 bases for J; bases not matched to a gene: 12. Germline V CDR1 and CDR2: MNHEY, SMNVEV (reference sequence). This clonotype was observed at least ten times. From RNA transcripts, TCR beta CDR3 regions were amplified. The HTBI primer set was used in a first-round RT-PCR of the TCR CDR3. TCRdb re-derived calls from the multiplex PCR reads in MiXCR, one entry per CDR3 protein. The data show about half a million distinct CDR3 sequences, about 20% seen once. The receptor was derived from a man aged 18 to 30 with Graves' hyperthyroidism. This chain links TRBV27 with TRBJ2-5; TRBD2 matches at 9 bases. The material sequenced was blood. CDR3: CASSAETSGTSETQYF. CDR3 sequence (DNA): TGTGCCAGCAGTGCAGAGACTAGCGGTACAAGTGAGACCCAGTACTTC.